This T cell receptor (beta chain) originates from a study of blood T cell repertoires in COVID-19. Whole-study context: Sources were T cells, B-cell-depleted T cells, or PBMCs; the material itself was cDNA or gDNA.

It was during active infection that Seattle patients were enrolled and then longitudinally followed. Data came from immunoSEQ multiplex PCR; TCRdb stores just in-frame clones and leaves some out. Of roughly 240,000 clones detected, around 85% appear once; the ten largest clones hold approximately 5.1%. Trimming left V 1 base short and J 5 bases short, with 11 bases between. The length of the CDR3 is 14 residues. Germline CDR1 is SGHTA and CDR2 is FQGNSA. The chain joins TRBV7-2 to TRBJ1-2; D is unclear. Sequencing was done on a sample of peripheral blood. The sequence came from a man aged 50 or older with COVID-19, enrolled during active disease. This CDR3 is CASSLVNSPYGYTF. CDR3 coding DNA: TGTGCCAGCAGCTTAGTAAACAGCCCTTATGGCTACACCTTC.